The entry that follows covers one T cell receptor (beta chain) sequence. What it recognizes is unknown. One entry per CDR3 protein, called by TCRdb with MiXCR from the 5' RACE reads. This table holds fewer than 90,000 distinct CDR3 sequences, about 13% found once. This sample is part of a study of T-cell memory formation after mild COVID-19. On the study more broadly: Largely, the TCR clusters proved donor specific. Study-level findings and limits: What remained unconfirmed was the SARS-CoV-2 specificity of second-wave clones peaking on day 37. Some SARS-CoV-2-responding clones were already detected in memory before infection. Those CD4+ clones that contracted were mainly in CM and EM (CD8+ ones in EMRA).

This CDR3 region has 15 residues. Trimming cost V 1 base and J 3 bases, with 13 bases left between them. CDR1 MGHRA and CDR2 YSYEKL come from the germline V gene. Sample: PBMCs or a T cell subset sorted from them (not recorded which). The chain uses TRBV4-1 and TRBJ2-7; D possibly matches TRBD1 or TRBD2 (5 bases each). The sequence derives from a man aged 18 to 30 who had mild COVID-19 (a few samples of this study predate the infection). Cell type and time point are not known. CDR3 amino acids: CASSQATGTYYEQYF. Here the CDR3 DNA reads TGCGCCAGCAGCCAAGCTACCGGGACCTACTACGAGCAGTACTTC.